The T cell receptor (beta chain) under discussion was sequenced for a study of regulatory T cells in long-lasting Graves disease. V was pared by 8 bases and J by 4 bases, with 10 bases of the junction left unmatched. CDR3 length: 14 residues. The V gene's germline CDR1 is SGHTA and CDR2 FQGNSA. CDR3 regions were amplified by Arm-PCR using iRepertoire HTBI primers to build TCR beta libraries. Using its own MiXCR run on the multiplex PCR reads, TCRdb lists one record per CDR3 protein. The sample records approximately 690,000 distinct CDR3 sequences, about 32% being singletons. Time point given: persistent/refractory GD, antithyroid drugs over 5 years with positive TRAb. Following extraction of RNA from PBMCs, that RNA was used to make the TCR library.

The receptor comes from a female donor with Graves disease. The source material was peripheral blood mononuclear cells (PBMCs), sampled when the disease was refractory, from a patient treated with antithyroid drugs. This sequence joins TRBV7-2 and TRBJ1-1, with 7 bases that match TRBD1. The CDR3 loop reads CASPGTAGGTEAFF. CDR3 nucleotide sequence: TGTGCCAGCCCGGGGACAGCTGGGGGCACTGAAGCTTTCTTT.